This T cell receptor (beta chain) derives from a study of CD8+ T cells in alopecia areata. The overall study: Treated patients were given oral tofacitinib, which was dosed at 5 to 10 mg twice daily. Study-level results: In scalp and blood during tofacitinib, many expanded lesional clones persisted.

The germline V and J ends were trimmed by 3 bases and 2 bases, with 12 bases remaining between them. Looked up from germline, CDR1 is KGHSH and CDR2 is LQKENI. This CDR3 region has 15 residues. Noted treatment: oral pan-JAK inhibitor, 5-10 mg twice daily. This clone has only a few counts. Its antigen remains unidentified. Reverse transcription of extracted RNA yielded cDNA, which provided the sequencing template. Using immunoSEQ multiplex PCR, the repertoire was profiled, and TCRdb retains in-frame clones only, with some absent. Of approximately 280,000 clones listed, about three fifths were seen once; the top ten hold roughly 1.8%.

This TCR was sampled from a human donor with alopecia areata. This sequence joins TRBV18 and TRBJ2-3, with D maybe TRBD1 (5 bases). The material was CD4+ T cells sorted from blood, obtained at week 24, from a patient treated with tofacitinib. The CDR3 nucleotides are TGTGCCAGCTCACCGGGGCAACAAAACACAGATACGCAGTATTTT. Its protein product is CASSPGQQNTDTQYF.